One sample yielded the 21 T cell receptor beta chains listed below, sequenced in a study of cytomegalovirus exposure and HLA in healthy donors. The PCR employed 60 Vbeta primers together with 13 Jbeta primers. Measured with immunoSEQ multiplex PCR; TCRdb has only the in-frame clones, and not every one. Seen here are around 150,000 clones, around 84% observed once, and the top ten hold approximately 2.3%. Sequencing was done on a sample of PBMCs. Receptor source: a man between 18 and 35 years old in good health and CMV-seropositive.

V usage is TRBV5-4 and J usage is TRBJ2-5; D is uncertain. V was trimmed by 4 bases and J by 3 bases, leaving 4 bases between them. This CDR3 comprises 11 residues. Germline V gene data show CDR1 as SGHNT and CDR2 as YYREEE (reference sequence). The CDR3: CASSEKETQYF. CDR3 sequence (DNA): TGTGCCAGCAGCGAGAAAGAGACCCAGTACTTC.

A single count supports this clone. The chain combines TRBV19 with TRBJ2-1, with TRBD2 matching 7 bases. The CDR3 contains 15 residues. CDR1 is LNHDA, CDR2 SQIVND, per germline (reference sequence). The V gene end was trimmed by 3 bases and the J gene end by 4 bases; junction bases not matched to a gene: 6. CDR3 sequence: CASSISASGYNEQFF. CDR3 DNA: TGTGCCAGTAGTATCTCGGCTAGCGGATACAATGAGCAGTTCTTC.

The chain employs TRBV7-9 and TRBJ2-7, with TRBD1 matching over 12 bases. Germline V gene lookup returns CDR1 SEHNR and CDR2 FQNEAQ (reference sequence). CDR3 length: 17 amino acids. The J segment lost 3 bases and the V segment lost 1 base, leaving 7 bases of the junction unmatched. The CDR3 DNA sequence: TGTGCCAGCAGCTTAGTTGGGGGACAGGGGGCCTTCTACGAGCAGTACTTC. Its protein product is CASSLVGGQGAFYEQYF.

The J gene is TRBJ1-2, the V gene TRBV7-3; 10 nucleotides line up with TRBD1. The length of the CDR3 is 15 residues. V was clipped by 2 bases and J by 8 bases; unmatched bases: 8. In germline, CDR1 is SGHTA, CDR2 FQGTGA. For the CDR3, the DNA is TGTGCCAGCAGCTTACATGGGACAGGGGCCTGGGGCTACACCTTC. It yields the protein CASSLHGTGAWGYTF.

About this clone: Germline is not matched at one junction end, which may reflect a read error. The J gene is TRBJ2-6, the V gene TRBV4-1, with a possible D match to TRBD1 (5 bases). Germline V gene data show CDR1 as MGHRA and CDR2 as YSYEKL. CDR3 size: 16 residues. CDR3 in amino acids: CASNAVIVSGANGLTF. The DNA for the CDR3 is TGCGCCAGCAACGCAGTCATCGTGTCTGGGGCCAACGGCCTGACTTTC.

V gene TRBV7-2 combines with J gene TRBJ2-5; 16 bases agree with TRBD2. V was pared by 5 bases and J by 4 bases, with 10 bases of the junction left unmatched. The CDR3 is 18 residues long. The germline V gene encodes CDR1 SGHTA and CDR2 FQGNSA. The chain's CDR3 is CASSEGLAGGPGGETQYF. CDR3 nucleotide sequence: TGTGCCAGCAGCGAGGGACTAGCGGGGGGGCCGGGTGGAGAGACCCAGTACTTC.

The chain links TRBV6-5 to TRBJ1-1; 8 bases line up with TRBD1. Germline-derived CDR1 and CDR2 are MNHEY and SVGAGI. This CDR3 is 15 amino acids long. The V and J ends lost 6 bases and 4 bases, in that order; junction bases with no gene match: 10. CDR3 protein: CASSPRGQGITEAFF. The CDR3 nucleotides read TGTGCCAGCAGCCCTCGCGGACAGGGAATCACTGAAGCTTTCTTT.

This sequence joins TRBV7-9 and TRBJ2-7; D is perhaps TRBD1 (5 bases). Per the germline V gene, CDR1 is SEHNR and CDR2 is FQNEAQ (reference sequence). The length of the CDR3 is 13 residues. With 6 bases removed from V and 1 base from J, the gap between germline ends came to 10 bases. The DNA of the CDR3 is TGTGCCAGCAGGCCCGACAGTTCCTACGAGCAGTACTTC. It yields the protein CASRPDSSYEQYF.

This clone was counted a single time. The CDR3 is CASSSQWSNQPQHF. The CDR3 DNA reads as TGTGCCAGCAGCTCTCAGTGGAGCAATCAGCCCCAGCATTTT. This chain connects TRBV5-6 to TRBJ1-5; no definite D call. The germline V gene has CDR1 SGHDT and CDR2 YYEEEE. V lost 3 bases, J lost 1 base, and 8 bases lay in between. The CDR3 has 14 residues.

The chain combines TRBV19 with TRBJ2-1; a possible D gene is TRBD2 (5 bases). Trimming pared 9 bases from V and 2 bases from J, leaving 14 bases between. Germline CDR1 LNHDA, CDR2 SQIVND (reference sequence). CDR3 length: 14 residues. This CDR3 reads CASKREGTYNEQFF. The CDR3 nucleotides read TGTGCCAGCAAACGGGAAGGTACCTACAATGAGCAGTTCTTC.

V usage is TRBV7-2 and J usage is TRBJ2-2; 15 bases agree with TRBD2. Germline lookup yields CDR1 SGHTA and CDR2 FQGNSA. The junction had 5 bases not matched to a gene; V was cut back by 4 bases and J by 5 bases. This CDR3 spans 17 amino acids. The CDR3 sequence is CASSSGLAGGPTGELFF. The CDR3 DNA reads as TGTGCCAGCAGCTCCGGACTAGCGGGGGGGCCGACCGGGGAGCTGTTTTTT.

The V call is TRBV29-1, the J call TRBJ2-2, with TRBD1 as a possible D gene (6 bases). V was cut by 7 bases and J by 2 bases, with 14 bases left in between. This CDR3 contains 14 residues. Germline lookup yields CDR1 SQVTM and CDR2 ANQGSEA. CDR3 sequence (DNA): TGCAGCGCAACCTGGACAGAAAACACCGGGGAGCTGTTTTTT. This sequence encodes CSATWTENTGELFF.

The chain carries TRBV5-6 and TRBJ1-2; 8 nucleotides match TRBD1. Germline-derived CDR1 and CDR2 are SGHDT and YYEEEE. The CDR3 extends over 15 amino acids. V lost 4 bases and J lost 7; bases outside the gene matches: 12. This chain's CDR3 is CASSDDTGGWPGYTF. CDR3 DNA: TGTGCCAGCAGCGACGATACAGGGGGGTGGCCTGGCTACACCTTC.

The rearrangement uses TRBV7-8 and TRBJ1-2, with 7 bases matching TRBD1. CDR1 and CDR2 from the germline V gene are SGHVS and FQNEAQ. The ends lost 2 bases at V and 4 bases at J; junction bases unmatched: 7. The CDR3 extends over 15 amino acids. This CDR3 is CASSLTGDSPYGYTF. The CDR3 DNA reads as TGTGCCAGCAGCTTAACCGGGGACAGCCCCTATGGCTACACCTTC.

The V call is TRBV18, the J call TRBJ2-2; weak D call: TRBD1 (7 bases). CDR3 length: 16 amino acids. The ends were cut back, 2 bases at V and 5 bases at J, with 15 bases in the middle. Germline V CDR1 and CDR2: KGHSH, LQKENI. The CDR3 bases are TGTGCCAGCTCACCAACCCAGGGGGGATTGACCGGGGAGCTGTTTTTT. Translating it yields CASSPTQGGLTGELFF.

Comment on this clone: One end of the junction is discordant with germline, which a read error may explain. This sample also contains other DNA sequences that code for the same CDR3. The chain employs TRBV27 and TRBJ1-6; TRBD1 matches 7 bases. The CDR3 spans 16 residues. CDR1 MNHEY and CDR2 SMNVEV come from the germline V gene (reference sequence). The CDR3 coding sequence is TGTGCCAGCAGTACCCGGGACAGCTCCTATAATTCCCCCCTCCACTTT. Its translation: CASSTRDSSYNSPLHF.

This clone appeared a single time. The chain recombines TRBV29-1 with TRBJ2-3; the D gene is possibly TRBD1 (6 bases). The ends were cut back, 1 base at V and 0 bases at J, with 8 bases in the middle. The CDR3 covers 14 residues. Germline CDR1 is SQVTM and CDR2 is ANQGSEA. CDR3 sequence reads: CSVEAQGSTDTQYF. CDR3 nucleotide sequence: TGCAGCGTTGAAGCACAGGGAAGCACAGATACGCAGTATTTT.

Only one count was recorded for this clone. The CDR3 region has the DNA TGTGCCAGCAGTGAAGGAGGAGGAGAGACCCAGTACTTC. Translation gives CASSEGGGETQYF. The chain recombines TRBV6-1 with TRBJ2-5, with a weak D call TRBD2 (5 bases). The CDR3 totals 13 residues. CDR1 and CDR2 from the germline V gene are MNHNS and SASEGT. Trimming stripped 1 base from V and 4 bases from J, with 7 bases between.

In nucleotides, the CDR3 is TGTGCCAGCAGTGTGGGCCGGAGCAATCAGCCCCAGCATTTT. This encodes CASSVGRSNQPQHF. The chain links TRBV2 to TRBJ1-5; D is unclear. The V end was cut by 4 bases, the J end by 1 base, with 8 bases between. The CDR3 length is 14 residues. Germline CDR1 is SNHLY and CDR2 is FYNNEI.

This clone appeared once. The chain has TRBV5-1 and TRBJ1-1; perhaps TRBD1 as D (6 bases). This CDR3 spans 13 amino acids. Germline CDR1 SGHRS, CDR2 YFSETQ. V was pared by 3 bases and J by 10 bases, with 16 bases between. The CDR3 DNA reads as TGCGCCAGCAGCTCACCGGGACAACCGGGAGCTTTCTTT. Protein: CASSSPGQPGAFF.

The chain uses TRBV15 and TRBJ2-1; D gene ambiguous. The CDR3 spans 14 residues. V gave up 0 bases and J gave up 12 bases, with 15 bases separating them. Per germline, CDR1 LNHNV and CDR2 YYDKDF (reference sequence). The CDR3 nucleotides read TGTGCCACCAGCAGAGATAAGGCAGCACGCGGGCAGTTCTTC. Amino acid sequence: CATSRDKAARGQFF. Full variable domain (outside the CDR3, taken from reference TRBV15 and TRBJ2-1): DAMVIQNPRYQVTQFGKPVTLSCSQTLNHNVMYWYQQKSSQAPKLLFHYYDKDFNNEADTPDNFQSRRPNTSFCFLDIRSPGLGDTAMYLCATSRDKAARGQFFGPGTRLTVL.